This T cell receptor beta chain was obtained from a study of T cells in Graves' hyperthyroidism and ophthalmopathy (dated by TCRdb to between 2018 and 2020). Background for the entire study: Peripheral blood samples were taken at the time of initial diagnosis, prior to any treatment. Prospective prediction of ophthalmopathy was tested in an independent validation cohort consisting of under 20 hyperthyroidism patients and approximately 16 patients who later progressed to ophthalmopathy. Once sampling was done, hyperthyroidism patients were given methimazole at a starting dose of 30 mg daily, whereas ophthalmopathy patients were given high-dose intravenous methylprednisolone. In over five Graves' hyperthyroidism patients, the study also compared T-cell repertoires from thyroid tissue with T-cell repertoires from blood. TCR V-J signatures able to tell the groups apart were searched for in a discovery cohort of 90 to 100 patients, of whom under 45 had Graves' ophthalmopathy and 57 had stable Graves' hyperthyroidism. According to the paper, TCR Vbeta CDR3 sequencing was carried out on about 140 peripheral blood samples, which came from approximately 43 ophthalmopathy, roughly 75 hyperthyroidism and approximately 17 progressor patients. The roughly 100 discovery patients were randomly split 7:3 into training and test sets.

What the work shows at the level of the full study, not this receptor alone: Most expanded thyroid clonotypes (frequency above 0.001) were also detected in blood, a finding suggesting that blood repertoires may reflect thyroid immune responses. A model built on a 13 V-J signature distinguished ophthalmopathy from stable hyperthyroidism, reaching about 88% sensitivity and about 81% specificity in cross-validation and 80%/75% in testing. Sample size was not statistically predetermined, and investigators were not blinded to group allocation. In validation, the model predicted progression to ophthalmopathy a median of approximately 6.3 months before onset, with 65% to 71% sensitivity and about 72% specificity.

Notes on this clonotype: What this receptor recognizes is not known. No qualities accompany the bases; no much larger clone lies one base away.

At the junction V is shortened by 11 bases and J by 4 bases, with 19 bases in between. Based on the germline V gene, the CDR1 and CDR2 sequences are MNHEY and SVGEGT. The CDR3 measures 14 amino acids from cysteine to phenylalanine. Only CDR3 DNA is held: 42 bases, read in frame from base 1. TCR beta CDR3 regions were amplified from RNA transcripts. A first-round RT-PCR of the TCR CDR3 used the HTBI primer set with the Qiagen OneStep RT-PCR kit. A second multiplex PCR round built the libraries, followed by size selection and purification. The libraries were sequenced on an Illumina HiSeq2000 using paired-end 100 bp reads. As for how the authors treated the data: SOAPnuke was used to process the raw data, with reads discarded if the reads contained adapters or uncalled bases, had a mean Phred below 15, or lacked an exact constant-primer or identifier match. COPE v1.2.5 was used to merge the high-quality paired reads, and each unique nucleotide sequence was defined as a clonotype. MiTCR v1.1 was used to align clonotypes to the IMGT TRBV, TRBD and TRBJ reference segments. The analysis was restricted to V-J combinations with a frequency above 0.0001, which together covered 99% to 99.2% of the repertoires. The TCS score was defined as the ratio of F50 (clonal expansion) to E x V (chaos), calculated using BLOSUM62-based TCRdist between CDR3 peptides within each V-J. Welch's t-statistics and random forest reduced 500 to 550 V-J features to 13, which were used in a naive Bayes classifier (R e1071). The public reads were reanalyzed by TCRdb: fastp trimming at Q25, MiXCR alignment, in-frame beta chains only. When rows share a CDR3 protein, they turn into one entry using the most common DNA and genes. In this record, the V and J calls reflect TCRdb's handling and not the investigators' own analysis. The sample yields some 250,000 distinct CDR3 sequences; roughly 15% were counted once. The ten largest clones capture 30% of the sample.

Hyperthyroidism patients were newly diagnosed, had a disease duration of under 2 months, and were aged 18 to 65 years. Patients with uncontrolled infections, other autoimmune diseases, pregnancy or lactation were excluded. Diagnoses relied on clinical symptoms, serum thyroxine and TRAb, thyroid ultrasound and orbital computed tomography. For progressor patients, blood was drawn at the first diagnosis of hyperthyroidism, before any ophthalmopathy symptoms had appeared. Ficoll-Paque density gradient centrifugation was used to isolate PBMCs from around 10 ml of fresh peripheral blood. Progressor patients were initially diagnosed with Graves' hyperthyroidism and developed ophthalmopathy during follow-up. Trizol reagent was used to extract total RNA, and RNA quality was then checked on an Agilent 2100 Bioanalyzer.

What was sequenced was blood. The rearrangement joined TRBV6-2 or TRBV6-3 to TRBJ2-3, with the D gene tentatively TRBD1 or TRBD2, based on 6 matching bases in each. The clonotype comes from a woman in her fifties or sixties with Graves' hyperthyroidism that later progressed to Graves' ophthalmopathy. Read as DNA, the sequence is TGTGCCGGGGTCGGCGGGACATCCCCAGATACGCAGTATTTT. Its translation reads: CAGVGGTSPDTQYF.